One and the same sample provided the 21 T cell receptor beta chains below, sequenced in a study of blood T cells in healthy people across ages. Using a J-beta primer mix together with a sample-barcoded 5' primer, a second PCR was run for roughly 7 to 12 cycles. TCRdb processed the 5' RACE reads anew with MiXCR; each CDR3 protein has one entry. This table holds about 2 million distinct CDR3 sequences, roughly 52% found once. Sequenced sample: blood. The receptors were gathered from a woman in her forties in good health.

The chain joins TRBV28 to TRBJ2-5; unclear D gene. The germline V gene encodes CDR1 MDHEN and CDR2 SYDVKM. Trimming took off 7 bases at V and 5 bases at J, with 17 bases between the two ends. CDR3 size: 14 residues. CDR3 amino acids: CASTFPGVGETQYF. In nucleotides, the CDR3 is TGTGCCAGCACTTTTCCAGGAGTAGGGGAGACCCAGTACTTC.

The chain has TRBV28 and TRBJ2-1; possible D gene TRBD1, 6 bases. The germline gives CDR1 MDHEN, CDR2 SYDVKM. V dropped 6 bases and J dropped 5 bases, with 17 bases sitting between them. The CDR3 is made up of 15 amino acids. CDR3 in amino acids: CASRASRDTDNEQFF. The CDR3 DNA sequence: TGTGCCAGCAGAGCCTCCCGGGACACAGACAATGAGCAGTTCTTC.

This clonotype came up a few times. V is TRBV3-1 and J is TRBJ1-2; 8 nucleotides agree with TRBD1. The CDR3 contains 15 residues. Germline CDR1 and CDR2: LGHDT and YNNKEL (reference sequence). Germline trimming cut 1 base from V and 6 bases from J; bases unmatched to any gene: 7. The CDR3 loop is CASSQGRDRQHGYTF. CDR3 sequence (DNA): TGTGCCAGCAGCCAAGGACGGGACAGGCAACATGGCTACACCTTC.

In its sample, this clonotype was seen a few times. The chain combines TRBV20-1 with TRBJ2-5, with TRBD2 identical over 8 bases. This CDR3 is 15 amino acids long. The junction had 10 bases not matched to a gene; V was cut back by 7 bases and J by 0 bases. Germline loops: CDR1 DFQATT, CDR2 SNEGSKA (reference sequence). The CDR3 loop is CSVKVWGLDQETQYF. CDR3 coding DNA: TGCAGTGTCAAAGTTTGGGGACTAGACCAAGAGACCCAGTACTTC.

The chain is built from TRBV20-1 and TRBJ2-1; 8 bases are shared with TRBD2. The CDR3 runs to 15 residues. V gave up 0 bases and J gave up 5 bases; unmatched junction bases: 6. CDR1 DFQATT and CDR2 SNEGSKA come from the germline V gene (reference sequence). This CDR3 reads CSARDTAGGNNEQFF. The CDR3 DNA reads TGCAGTGCTAGAGATACGGCGGGGGGTAACAATGAGCAGTTCTTC.

This clonotype was seen just once. The rearrangement joins TRBV24-1 to TRBJ2-3; TRBD1 aligns across 9 bases. CDR1 is KGHDR, CDR2 SFDVKD, per germline. V shed 6 bases and J 4 bases; nucleotides not matched to a gene: 10. This CDR3 has 16 amino acids. The CDR3 DNA is TGTGCCACCAGTTCTCCGGACAGGGGATTTCCAGATACGCAGTATTTT. Its protein is CATSSPDRGFPDTQYF.

This chain links TRBV27 with TRBJ1-1; TRBD1 aligns across 9 bases. The CDR3 has 15 residues. The junction had 10 bases not matched to a gene; V was cut back by 6 bases and J by 5 bases. Germline-derived CDR1 and CDR2 are MNHEY and SMNVEV (reference sequence). CDR3 nucleotides: TGTGCCAGCAGCGCCGCCGGGACAGGGCGAACTGAAGCTTTCTTT. It is translated as CASSAAGTGRTEAFF.

The chain recombines TRBV4-3 with TRBJ2-6; D is unresolved. The ends were cut back, 1 base at V and 0 bases at J, with 13 bases in the middle. Germline V gives CDR1 LGHNA, CDR2 YSLEER. This CDR3 region has 18 residues. Here the CDR3 reads CASSQVVGRHSGANVLTF. In nucleotides, the CDR3 is TGCGCCAGCAGCCAAGTCGTTGGCCGGCACTCTGGGGCCAACGTCCTGACTTTC.

This chain connects TRBV6-2 or TRBV6-3 to TRBJ1-5; 9 positions agree with TRBD1. The CDR3 is 14 amino acids. With 5 bases clipped from V and 13 bases from J, the junction kept 12 bases outside the gene matches. Germline V gene lookup returns CDR1 MNHEY and CDR2 SVGEGT. CDR3 in DNA: TGTGCCAGCAGTAACCGGGACAGGGATGGAGCACAGCATTTT. This translates into CASSNRDRDGAQHF.

Only one count was recorded for this clonotype. The V gene is TRBV20-1, the J gene TRBJ2-3; D is perhaps TRBD2 (6 bases). This CDR3 has 11 amino acids. In germline, CDR1 is DFQATT, CDR2 SNEGSKA (reference sequence). V was shortened by 4 bases and J by 7 bases, with 9 bases between the two germline ends. The CDR3, as DNA: TGCAGTGCTACCACTAGCAATACGCAGTATTTT. Translating it yields CSATTSNTQYF.

The V gene is TRBV20-1, the J gene TRBJ1-2, with D possibly matching TRBD1 (5 bases). This CDR3 has 14 amino acids. CDR1 and CDR2 (germline): DFQATT, SNEGSKA (reference sequence). V was pared by 3 bases and J by 6 bases, with 17 bases between. This chain's CDR3 is CSASAGTAFDGYTF. CDR3 coding DNA: TGCAGTGCTAGTGCCGGGACCGCCTTTGATGGCTACACCTTC.

The V and J genes are TRBV6-4 and TRBJ2-1; D might be TRBD1 (5 bases). The V and J ends lost 7 bases and 8 bases respectively, with 21 bases between them. The CDR3 has 15 amino acids. Germline loops: CDR1 MRHNA, CDR2 SNTAGT. The DNA of the CDR3 is TGTGCCAGCATTCTACAGGCAGGGAAAATCCATGAGCAGTTCTTC. Protein sequence: CASILQAGKIHEQFF.

This clonotype was picked up a small number of times. This chain uses TRBV25-1 with TRBJ1-2; no clear D. The germline CDR1 and CDR2 sequences are MGHDK and SYGVNS. The V end lost 3 bases, the J end lost 6 bases, and 14 bases lay between the germline ends. This CDR3 contains 14 residues. CDR3 residues: CASSEYGRLDGYTF. CDR3 bases: TGTGCCAGCAGTGAGTACGGACGTCTCGATGGCTACACCTTC.

CDR3 nucleotide sequence: TGTGCCAGCAGGGGACTGGGACAGGGGTCCCAGGATACGCAGTATTTT. As protein: CASRGLGQGSQDTQYF. The chain uses TRBV6-2 or TRBV6-3 and TRBJ2-3; TRBD1 aligns across 10 bases. The germline V gene has CDR1 MNHEY and CDR2 SVGEGT. The CDR3 extends over 16 amino acids. The J segment lost 6 bases and the V segment lost 6 bases, leaving 12 bases of the junction unmatched.

This chain links TRBV3-1 with TRBJ2-7, with 7 bases fitting TRBD2. V shed 3 bases, J shed 10 bases, and the junction held 18 bases outside the gene matches. Looked up from germline, CDR1 is LGHDT and CDR2 is YNNKEL (reference sequence). The CDR3 spans 16 residues. The CDR3 nucleotides are TGTGCCAGCAGCCATCCGGGGGGTCCTTCCCAGAGAATTCAGTACTTC. Protein sequence: CASSHPGGPSQRIQYF.

The chain joins TRBV20-1 to TRBJ2-1; no clear D. The CDR3 spans 17 residues. V shed 0 bases and J shed 0 bases, with 15 bases lying between them. Germline V CDR1 and CDR2: DFQATT, SNEGSKA (reference sequence). DNA of the CDR3: TGCAGTGCTAGAGATCAGAACACCCAAAGCTCCTACAATGAGCAGTTCTTC. Translating it yields CSARDQNTQSSYNEQFF.

This sequence joins TRBV2 and TRBJ2-4; the D gene is possibly TRBD2 (6 bases). The J call could be wrong; TRBJ2-5 is a better fit for the DNA end. This CDR3 region has 16 residues. Germline V lookup: CDR1 SNHLY, CDR2 FYNNEI. CDR3 sequence reads: CASSDTLAAGGETQYF. Written as DNA, the CDR3 is TGTGCCAGCAGTGACACCCTAGCCGCCGGGGGAGAGACCCAGTACTTC.

As concerns this clonotype: At one end the junction does not follow the germline gene, possibly because of a read error. V and J are TRBV5-1 and TRBJ2-6; TRBD1 is a possible D gene (7 bases). The CDR3 is 15 amino acids. Germline-derived CDR1 and CDR2 are SGHRS and YFSETQ. CDR3 sequence reads: CASSFRGAGADVLTF. CDR3 bases: TGCGCCAGCAGCTTCAGGGGGGCAGGGGCCGACGTCCTGACTTTC. The whole variable domain, filled in from reference TRBV5-1 and TRBJ2-6, reads KAGVTQTPRYLIKTRGQQVTLSCSPISGHRSVSWYQQTPGQGLQFLFEYFSETQRNKGNFPGRFSGRQFSNSRSEMNVSTLELGDSALYLCASSFRGAGADVLTFGAGSRLTVL.

The chain uses TRBV5-5 and TRBJ1-2; 9 positions agree with TRBD1. The germline CDR1 and CDR2 sequences are SGHKS and YYEKEE (reference sequence). After removal of 3 bases from V and 1 base from J, the junction contained 4 bases not matched to a gene. The CDR3 is 15 amino acids. CDR3 sequence: CASSWGQGLNYGYTF. The CDR3 DNA sequence: TGTGCCAGCAGCTGGGGACAGGGCCTTAACTATGGCTACACCTTC.

The CDR3 reads CASSLRFPEQFF. The CDR3 nucleotides are TGTGCCAGCAGCCTTAGATTTCCTGAGCAGTTCTTC. The rearrangement links TRBV12-3 or TRBV12-4 to TRBJ2-1; D is undetermined. V lost 6 bases and J 9 bases, leaving 12 bases between the germline ends. This CDR3 comprises 12 residues.

The chain links TRBV20-1 to TRBJ2-1; TRBD1 might be the D (6 bases). Germline loops: CDR1 DFQATT, CDR2 SNEGSKA (reference sequence). V lost 4 bases to trimming and J lost 8 bases, with 12 bases between them. This CDR3 is built from 12 residues. CDR3 region: CSANIQGHEQFF. The CDR3 DNA is TGCAGTGCTAACATACAGGGACATGAGCAGTTCTTC.